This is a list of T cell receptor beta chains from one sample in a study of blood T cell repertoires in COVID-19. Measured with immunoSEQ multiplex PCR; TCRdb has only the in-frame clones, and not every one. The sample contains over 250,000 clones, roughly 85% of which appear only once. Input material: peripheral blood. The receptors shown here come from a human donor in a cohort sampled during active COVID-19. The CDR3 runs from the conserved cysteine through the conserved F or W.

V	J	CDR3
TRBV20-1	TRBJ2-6	CSASPRRELSGANVLTF
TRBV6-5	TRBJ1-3	CASSPTAYSGNTIYF
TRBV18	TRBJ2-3	CASSPLPTSGTDTQYF
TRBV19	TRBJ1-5	CASSTGQHNQPQHF
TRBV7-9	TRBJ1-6	CASSLGGQGSISPLHF
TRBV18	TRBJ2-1	CASSLRREVSYNEQFF
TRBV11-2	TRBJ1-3	CASSFGGTIYF
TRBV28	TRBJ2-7	CASSYTRTGLGDHEQYF
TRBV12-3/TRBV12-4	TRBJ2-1	CASSLGSDEQFF
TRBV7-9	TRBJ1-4	CASSSQAGQGANEKLFF
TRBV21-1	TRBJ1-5	CASSPLSGAAANQPQHF
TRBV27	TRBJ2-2	CASSLFPSGRLGAGELFF
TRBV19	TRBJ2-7	CASSPGQGWNEQYF
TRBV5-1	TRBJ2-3	CASSLETGVSDTQYF
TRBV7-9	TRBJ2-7	CASSLRLAGGHSSYEQYF
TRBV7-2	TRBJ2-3	CASSLYQTSGSDTQYF
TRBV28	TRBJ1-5	CASSLGEGRAYSNQPQHF
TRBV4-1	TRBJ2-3	CASSQGPNTDTQYF
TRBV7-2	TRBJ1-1	CASSLGQGGHTEAFF
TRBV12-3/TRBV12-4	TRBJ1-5	CASSRLSKQPQHF
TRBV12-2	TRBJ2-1	CASRLVGTGGPLDNEQFF
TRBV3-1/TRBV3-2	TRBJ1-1	CASSQLEQGAGAFF
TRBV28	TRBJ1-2	CASSYRGRNYGYTF
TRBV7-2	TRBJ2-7	CASSRRTSGDYEQYF
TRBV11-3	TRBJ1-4	CASSLEVKTWDRDEKLFF
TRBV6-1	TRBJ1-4	CASSDYRGLTNEKLFF
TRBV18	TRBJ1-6	CASSPNYDRANSPLHF
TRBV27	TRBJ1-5	CASNPQGAAYSNQPQHF
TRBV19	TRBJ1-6	CASSILGTGLNSPLHF